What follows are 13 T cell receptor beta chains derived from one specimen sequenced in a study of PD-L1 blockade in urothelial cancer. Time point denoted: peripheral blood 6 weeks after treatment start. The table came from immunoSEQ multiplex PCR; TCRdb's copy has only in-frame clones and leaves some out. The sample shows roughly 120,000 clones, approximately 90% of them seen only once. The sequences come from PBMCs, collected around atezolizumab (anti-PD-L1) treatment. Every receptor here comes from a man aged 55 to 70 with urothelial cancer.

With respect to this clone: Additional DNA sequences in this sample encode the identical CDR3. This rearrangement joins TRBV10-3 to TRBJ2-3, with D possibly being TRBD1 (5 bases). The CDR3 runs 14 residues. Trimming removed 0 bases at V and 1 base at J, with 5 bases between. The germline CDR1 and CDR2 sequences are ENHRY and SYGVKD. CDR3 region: CAISESTGTDTQYF. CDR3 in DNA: TGTGCCATCAGTGAGTCGACAGGCACAGATACGCAGTATTTT.

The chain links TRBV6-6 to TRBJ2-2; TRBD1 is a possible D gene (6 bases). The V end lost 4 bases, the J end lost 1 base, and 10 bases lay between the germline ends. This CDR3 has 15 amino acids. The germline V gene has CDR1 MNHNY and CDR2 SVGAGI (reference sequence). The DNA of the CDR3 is TGTGCCAGCAGTTCTCCGACAGGGAACACCGGGGAGCTGTTTTTT. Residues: CASSSPTGNTGELFF.

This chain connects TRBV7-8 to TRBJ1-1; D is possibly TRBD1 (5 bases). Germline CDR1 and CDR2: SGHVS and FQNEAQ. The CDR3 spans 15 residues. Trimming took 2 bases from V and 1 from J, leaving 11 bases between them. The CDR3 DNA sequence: TGTGCCAGCAGCTTATGGGGTAGGGGGAACACTGAAGCTTTCTTT. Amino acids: CASSLWGRGNTEAFF.

The chain's CDR3 is CASSLEEYTGELFF. The CDR3, as DNA: TGTGCCAGCAGTTTAGAAGAGTACACCGGGGAGCTGTTTTTT. The gene calls are TRBV27 and TRBJ2-2, with D uncertain. There are 14 residues in the CDR3. In germline, CDR1 is MNHEY, CDR2 SMNVEV (reference sequence). V was pared by 2 bases and J by 3 bases, with 7 bases between.

CDR3 region: CASSQDGIRTGGGQPQHF. The CDR3 coding sequence is TGCGCCAGCAGCCAAGACGGGATCAGGACAGGGGGCGGACAGCCCCAGCATTTT. The chain is built from TRBV4-1 and TRBJ1-5; 11 nucleotides match TRBD1. The CDR3 length is 18 residues. In germline, CDR1 is MGHRA, CDR2 YSYEKL. The J segment lost 7 bases and the V segment lost 0 bases, leaving 11 bases of the junction unmatched.

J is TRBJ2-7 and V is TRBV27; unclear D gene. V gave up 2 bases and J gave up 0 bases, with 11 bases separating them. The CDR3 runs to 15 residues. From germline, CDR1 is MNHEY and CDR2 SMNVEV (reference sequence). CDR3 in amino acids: CASSLLGRFSYEQYF. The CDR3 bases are TGTGCCAGCAGTTTACTGGGCAGATTCTCCTACGAGCAGTACTTC.

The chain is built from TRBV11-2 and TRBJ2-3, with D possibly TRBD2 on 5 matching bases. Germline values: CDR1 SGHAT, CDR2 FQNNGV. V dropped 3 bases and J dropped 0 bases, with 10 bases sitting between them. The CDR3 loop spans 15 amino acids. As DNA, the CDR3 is TGTGCCAGCAGCTTTTCGGGCGGGAGCACAGATACGCAGTATTTT. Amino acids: CASSFSGGSTDTQYF.

DNA of the CDR3: TGTGCCAGCAGCCAGGGACAGGGGGCGATTTCAGATACGCAGTATTTT. Encoded protein: CASSQGQGAISDTQYF. This chain links TRBV4-2 with TRBJ2-3; 12 positions match TRBD1. The CDR3 is 16 amino acids. Per germline, CDR1 LGHNA and CDR2 YNFKEQ. V gave up 3 bases and J gave up 4 bases; unmatched junction bases: 5.

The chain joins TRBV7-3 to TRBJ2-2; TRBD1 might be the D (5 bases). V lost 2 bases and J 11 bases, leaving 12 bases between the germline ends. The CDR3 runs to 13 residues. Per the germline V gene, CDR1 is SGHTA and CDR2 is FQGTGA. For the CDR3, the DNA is TGTGCCAGCAGCTTATGGGGTGGGGCCGAGCTGTTTTTT. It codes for CASSLWGGAELFF.

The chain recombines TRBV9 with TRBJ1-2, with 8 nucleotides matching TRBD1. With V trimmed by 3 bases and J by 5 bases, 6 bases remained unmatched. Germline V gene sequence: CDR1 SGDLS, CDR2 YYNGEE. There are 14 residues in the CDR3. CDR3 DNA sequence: TGTGCCAGCAGCGCCTCCGGGACAGGTTATGGCTACACCTTC. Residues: CASSASGTGYGYTF.

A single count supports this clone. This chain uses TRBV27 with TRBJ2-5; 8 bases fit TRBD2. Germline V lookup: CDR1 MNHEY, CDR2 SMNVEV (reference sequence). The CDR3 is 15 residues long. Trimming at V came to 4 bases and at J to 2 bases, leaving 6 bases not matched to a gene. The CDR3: CASSSAGGAQETQYF. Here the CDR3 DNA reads TGTGCCAGCAGTTCGGCCGGGGGGGCACAAGAGACCCAGTACTTC.

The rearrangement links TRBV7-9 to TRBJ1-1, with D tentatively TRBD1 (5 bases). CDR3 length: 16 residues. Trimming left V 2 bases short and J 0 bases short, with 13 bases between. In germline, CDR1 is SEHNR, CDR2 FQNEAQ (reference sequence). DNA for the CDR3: TGTGCCAGCAGCTTACTGGACCAAGGGGTGAACACTGAAGCTTTCTTT. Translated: CASSLLDQGVNTEAFF.

As DNA, the CDR3 is TGTGCCAGCTCACCAGGGCTGAGGCAGGGGAGCACCGGGGAGCTGTTTTTT. Its protein is CASSPGLRQGSTGELFF. V usage is TRBV18 and J usage is TRBJ2-2, with D possibly being TRBD1 (6 bases). CDR1 KGHSH and CDR2 LQKENI come from the germline V gene. The CDR3 has 17 amino acids. Trimming shortened V by 2 bases and J by 4 bases, and 17 bases separated the two germline ends.